This T cell receptor (beta chain) was sequenced in a study of shared clonotypes between healthy human individuals. Points from the study as a whole: Between a few donors, naive CD4 clonotypes were shared at a level of about 5%.

In the authors' workflow: ImmunoSEQ supplied junction-only sequences lacking quality scores, so filtering was different. Method: immunoSEQ multiplex PCR; TCRdb's copy keeps in-frame clones and lacks some. Clone size and the V and J calls come from that table; the DNA yielded D and trimming. The repertoire consists of about 820,000 clones, with around 93% occurring once and the leading ten covering approximately 25%. The naive CD8 population came from CD45RO-negative cells selected for CCR7, without terminally differentiated effector memory CD45RA+ cells. Details on this clone: The target antigen is unknown.

The CDR3 totals 16 residues. V lost 5 bases, J lost 2 bases, and 4 bases stayed unmatched. Germline V gives CDR1 SEHNR, CDR2 FQNEAQ (reference sequence). The chain uses TRBV7-9 and TRBJ2-5; TRBD2 matches at 14 bases. This TCR was recovered from a man aged 30 to 45 in good health. The sequenced sample consisted of naive CD8+ T cells sorted from blood. The CDR3 nucleotides are TGTGCCAGCAGCCAGGGACTAGCGGGAGTTCAAGAGACCCAGTACTTC. This codes for CASSQGLAGVQETQYF.